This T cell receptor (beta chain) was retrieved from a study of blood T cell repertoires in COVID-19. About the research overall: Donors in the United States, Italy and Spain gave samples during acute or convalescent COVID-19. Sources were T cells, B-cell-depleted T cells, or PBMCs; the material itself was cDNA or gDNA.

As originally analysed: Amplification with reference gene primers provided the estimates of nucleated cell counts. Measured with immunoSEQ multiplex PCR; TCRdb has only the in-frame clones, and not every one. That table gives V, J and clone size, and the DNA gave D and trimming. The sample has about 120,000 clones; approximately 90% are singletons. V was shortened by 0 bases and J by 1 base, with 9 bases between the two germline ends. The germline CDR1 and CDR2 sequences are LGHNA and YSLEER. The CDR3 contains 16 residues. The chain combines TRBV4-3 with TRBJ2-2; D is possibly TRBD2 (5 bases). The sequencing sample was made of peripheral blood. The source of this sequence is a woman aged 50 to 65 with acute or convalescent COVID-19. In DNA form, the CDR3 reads TGCGCCAGCAGCCAAGAGAAAGGGAGGAACACCGGGGAGCTGTTTTTT. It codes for CASSQEKGRNTGELFF.